This entry features one T cell receptor beta chain sequence. Its cognate antigen is unknown. This entry comes from a study of T cell clonotyping in hematopoietic cell transplantation. Study observations and caveats: Few recipient clonotypes overlapped donors; over 95% were de novo at given depth.

CDR3 length: 15 residues. Per germline, CDR1 SGHVS and CDR2 FNYEAQ. Trimming removed 3 bases from V and 5 bases from J, with 17 bases in between. Method: immunoSEQ multiplex PCR; TCRdb's copy keeps in-frame clones and lacks some. The repertoire holds more than 25,000 clones, roughly 91% seen once, with around 2.1% in the top ten. Time point described: recipient sample about 28 days before transplant, after cytoreduction. This specimen was peripheral blood mononuclear cells, taken before stem cell transplant. The source is a man aged 50-60 years with acute myeloid leukemia. Some clones in this sample may be carry-over from other donors' samples. The chain recombines TRBV7-6 with TRBJ2-7; D may correspond to TRBD1 or TRBD2 (6 bases each). In nucleotides, the CDR3 is TGTGCCAGCAGCTTGGGGGGCAGGGTCGTCGACGAGCAGTACTTC. Amino acid sequence: CASSLGGRVVDEQYF.